Given below is one T cell receptor beta chain in context. The data belong to a study of cytomegalovirus exposure and HLA in healthy donors. Study-level information: A previous analysis identified 95 million to 140 million unique TCR beta sequences derived from some 170 million T cells.

It was with 60 Vbeta and 13 Jbeta primers that the PCR ran. Sequencing was performed with immunoSEQ multiplex PCR; in TCRdb, only in-frame clones are kept and a portion is missing. The sample gives 170,000 or so clones, less than 85% of which show up once; about 0.63% is in the top ten. Germline-derived CDR1 and CDR2 are LNHDA and SQIVND (reference sequence). V was trimmed by 3 bases and J by 2 bases, leaving 13 bases between them. CDR3 length equals 15 residues. The sample comprised PBMCs. The receptor was isolated from a boy aged 10-17 years in good health and CMV-seronegative. V gene TRBV19 combines with J gene TRBJ2-5; maybe TRBD1 (6 bases). CDR3: CASSMGRQAQETQYF. DNA for the CDR3: TGTGCCAGTAGTATGGGCCGACAGGCGCAAGAGACCCAGTACTTC.